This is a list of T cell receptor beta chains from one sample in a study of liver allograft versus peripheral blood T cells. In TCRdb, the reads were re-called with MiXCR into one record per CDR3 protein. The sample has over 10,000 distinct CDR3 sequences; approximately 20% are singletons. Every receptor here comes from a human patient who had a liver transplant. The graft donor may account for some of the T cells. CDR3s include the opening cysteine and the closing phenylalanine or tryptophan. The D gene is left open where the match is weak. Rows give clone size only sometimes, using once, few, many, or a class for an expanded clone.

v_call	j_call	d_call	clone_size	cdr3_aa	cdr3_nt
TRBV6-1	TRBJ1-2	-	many	CASSEKVRPGDYGYTF	TGTGCCAGCAGTGAGAAAGTTCGGCCCGGGGATTATGGCTACACCTTC
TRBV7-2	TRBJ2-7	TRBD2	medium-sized	CASSSLSGRGYYEQYF	TGTGCCAGCAGCTCTCTTAGCGGGAGGGGATACTACGAGCAGTACTTC
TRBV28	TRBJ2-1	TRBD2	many	CASSLIGLVGNEQFF	TGTGCCAGCAGTTTGATTGGACTAGTAGGCAATGAGCAGTTCTTC
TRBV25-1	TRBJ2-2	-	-	CASSATHPGTGELFF	TGTGCCAGCAGCGCTACTCACCCCGGCACCGGGGAGCTGTTTTTT
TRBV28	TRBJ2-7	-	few	CASSEGGYEQYF	TGTGCCAGCAGTGAGGGGGGTTACGAGCAGTACTTC
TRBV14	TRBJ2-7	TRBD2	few	CASSQGRGAGVYEQYF	TGTGCCAGCAGCCAAGGCCGGGGAGCGGGAGTGTACGAGCAGTACTTC
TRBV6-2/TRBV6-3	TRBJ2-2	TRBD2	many	CASRRGGRAGELFF	TGTGCCAGCCGCCGGGGGGGCAGGGCCGGGGAGCTGTTTTTT
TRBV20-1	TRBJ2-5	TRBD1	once	CSASDRAKETQYF	TGCAGTGCCTCGGACAGGGCAAAAGAGACCCAGTACTTC
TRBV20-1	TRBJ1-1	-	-	CSARKQGGTEAFF	TGCAGTGCTAGAAAACAGGGAGGGACTGAAGCTTTCTTT
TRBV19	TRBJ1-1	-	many	CASRIGQGEAFF	TGTGCCAGTAGAATCGGCCAGGGTGAAGCTTTCTTT
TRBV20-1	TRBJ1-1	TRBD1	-	CSAKGQGSMNTEAFF	TGCAGTGCTAAGGGACAGGGTAGCATGAACACTGAAGCTTTCTTT
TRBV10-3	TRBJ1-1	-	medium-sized	CAISGRGVANTEAFF	TGTGCCATCAGCGGACGGGGGGTAGCGAACACTGAAGCTTTCTTT
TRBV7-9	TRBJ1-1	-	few	CASSWEGSTEAFF	TGTGCCAGCAGCTGGGAGGGTAGCACTGAAGCTTTCTTT
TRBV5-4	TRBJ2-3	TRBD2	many	CASSLRLAGVTDTQYF	TGTGCCAGCAGCTTGCGACTAGCGGGGGTCACAGATACGCAGTATTTT
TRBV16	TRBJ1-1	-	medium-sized	CASSPRLVLVSGDAFF	TGTGCCAGCAGCCCCCGCCTGGTTCTGGTATCTGGGGATGCTTTCTTT
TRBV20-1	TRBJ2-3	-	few	CSAGLGYGSRDTQYF	TGCAGTGCTGGCCTAGGGTACGGTAGTAGGGATACGCAGTATTTT
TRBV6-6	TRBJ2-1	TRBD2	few	CASSYPTSGRIDEQFF	TGTGCCAGCAGTTACCCGACTAGCGGGAGAATCGATGAGCAGTTCTTC
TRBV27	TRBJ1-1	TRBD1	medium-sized	CASSLGQGVAFF	TGTGCCAGCAGTTTAGGACAGGGGGTAGCTTTCTTT
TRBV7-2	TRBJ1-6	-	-	CASSLAATAYNSSLHF	TGTGCCAGCAGCTTAGCAGCGACAGCATATAATTCATCCCTCCACTTT
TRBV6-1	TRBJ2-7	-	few	CASKFLANSYEQYF	TGTGCCAGCAAGTTCTTGGCTAACTCCTACGAGCAGTACTTC
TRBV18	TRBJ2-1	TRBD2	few	CASSPPLAEKTYNEQFF	TGTGCCAGCTCACCACCTCTAGCGGAGAAAACCTACAATGAGCAGTTCTTC
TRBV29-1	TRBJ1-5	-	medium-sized	CSVRVSNQPQHF	TGCAGCGTCCGAGTTAGCAATCAGCCCCAGCATTTT
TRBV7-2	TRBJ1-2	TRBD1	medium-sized	CASSLGGQRYGYTF	TGTGCCAGCAGCTTAGGGGGACAGAGATATGGCTACACCTTC
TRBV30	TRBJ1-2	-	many	CAWRRGGDYGYTF	TGTGCCTGGAGACGGGGGGGCGACTATGGCTACACCTTC
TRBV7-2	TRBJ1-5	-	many	CASSFSGRNQPQHF	TGTGCCAGCAGCTTCTCGGGGCGGAATCAGCCCCAGCATTTT
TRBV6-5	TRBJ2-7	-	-	CASSSRADSYEQYF	TGTGCCAGCAGTTCCCGGGCTGATTCCTACGAGCAGTACTTC
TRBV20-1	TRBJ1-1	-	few	CSARNNRNTEAFF	TGCAGTGCTAGAAACAACCGGAACACTGAAGCTTTCTTT
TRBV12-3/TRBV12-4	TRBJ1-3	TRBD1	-	CASSPRQGTSINTIYF	TGTGCCAGCAGTCCCCGACAGGGTACTAGTATAAACACCATATATTTT
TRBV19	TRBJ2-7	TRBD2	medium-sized	CASSIGGSSYEQYF	TGTGCCAGTAGTATTGGCGGGAGCTCCTACGAGCAGTACTTC
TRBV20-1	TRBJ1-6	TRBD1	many	CSAKDRGINSPLHF	TGCAGTGCCAAGGACAGGGGAATTAATTCACCCCTCCACTTT
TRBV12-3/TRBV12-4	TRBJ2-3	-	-	CASSLNYPQYF	TGTGCCAGCAGTTTAAACTACCCGCAGTATTTT
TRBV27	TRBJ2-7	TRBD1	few	CASSLRGPPYEQYF	TGTGCCAGCTCCCTTAGGGGGCCTCCCTACGAGCAGTACTTC
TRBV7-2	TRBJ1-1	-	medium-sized	CASSLVAGEAVTEAFF	TGTGCCAGCAGCTTAGTGGCAGGGGAAGCCGTCACTGAAGCTTTCTTT
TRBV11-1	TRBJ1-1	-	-	CASSFVQGSTEAFF	TGTGCCAGCAGCTTTGTACAGGGTTCGACTGAAGCTTTCTTT
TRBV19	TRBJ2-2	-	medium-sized	CASSLWSGELFF	TGTGCCAGTAGTCTCTGGAGCGGGGAGCTGTTTTTT
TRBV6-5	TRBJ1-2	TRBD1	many	CASSQGQAHYGYTF	TGTGCCAGCAGCCAAGGACAGGCGCACTATGGCTACACCTTC
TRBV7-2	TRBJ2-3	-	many	CASSWRGRTDTQYF	TGTGCCAGCAGCTGGCGGGGACGCACAGATACGCAGTATTTT
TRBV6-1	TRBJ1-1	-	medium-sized	CASSQGRDTEAFF	TGTGCCAGCAGTCAGGGAAGGGACACTGAAGCTTTCTTT
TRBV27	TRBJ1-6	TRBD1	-	CASRSGGSYNSPLHF	TGTGCCAGCAGGTCAGGGGGCTCCTATAATTCACCCCTCCACTTT
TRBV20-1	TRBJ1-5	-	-	CSARGLSGERAGQPQHF	TGCAGTGCTAGAGGCCTCTCAGGGGAGAGAGCAGGGCAGCCCCAGCATTTT
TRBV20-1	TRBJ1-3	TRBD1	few	CSAKRGLGNTIYF	TGCAGTGCTAAAAGGGGGCTTGGAAACACCATATATTTT
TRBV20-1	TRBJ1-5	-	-	CSARQGGNQPQHF	TGCAGTGCTAGACAGGGTGGCAATCAGCCCCAGCATTTT
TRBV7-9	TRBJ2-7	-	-	CAGSSEELRYEQYF	TGTGCCGGCAGCTCGGAGGAGCTGCGCTACGAGCAGTACTTC
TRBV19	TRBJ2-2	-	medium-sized	CASSIREPGGGELFF	TGTGCCAGTAGTATAAGGGAGCCTGGGGGCGGGGAGCTGTTTTTT
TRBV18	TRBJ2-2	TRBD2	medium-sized	CASSPPGGRDTGELFF	TGTGCCAGCTCACCACCGGGCGGGAGGGACACCGGGGAGCTGTTTTTT
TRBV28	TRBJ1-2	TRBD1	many	CASSFQGANGYTF	TGTGCCAGCAGTTTCCAGGGGGCTAATGGCTACACCTTC
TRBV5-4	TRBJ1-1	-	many	CASTWGVDTEAFF	TGTGCCAGCACCTGGGGGGTTGACACTGAAGCTTTCTTT
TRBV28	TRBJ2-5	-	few	CASSLPPRRGKETQYF	TGTGCCAGCAGTTTACCGCCAAGAAGGGGGAAAGAGACCCAGTACTTC
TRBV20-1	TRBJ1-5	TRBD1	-	CSARTGGAQPQHF	TGCAGTGCTAGAACAGGGGGAGCCCAGCCCCAGCATTTT
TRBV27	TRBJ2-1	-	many	CASSLSFRGVNEQFF	TGTGCCAGCAGTTTATCGTTTAGAGGGGTTAATGAGCAGTTCTTC
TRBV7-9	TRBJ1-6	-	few	CASRASNSPLHF	TGTGCCAGCAGGGCCTCAAATTCACCCCTCCACTTT
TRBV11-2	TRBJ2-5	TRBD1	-	CASSFPRQGLSETQYF	TGTGCCAGCAGCTTCCCCAGACAGGGATTATCAGAGACCCAGTACTTC
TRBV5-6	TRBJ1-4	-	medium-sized	CASSLRAGSVFGKLFF	TGTGCCAGCAGCTTGCGGGCAGGGTCGGTATTCGGAAAACTGTTTTTT
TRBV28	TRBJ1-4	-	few	CASRRGDLKTPRREKLFF	TGTGCCAGCAGAAGGGGGGACCTAAAGACCCCTAGACGAGAAAAACTGTTTTTT
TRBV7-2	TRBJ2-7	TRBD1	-	CASSTGTGGFYEQYF	TGTGCCAGCAGCACCGGGACAGGGGGCTTCTACGAGCAGTACTTC
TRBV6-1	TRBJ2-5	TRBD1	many	CASQDRGDETQYF	TGTGCCAGCCAAGACAGGGGTGATGAGACCCAGTACTTC
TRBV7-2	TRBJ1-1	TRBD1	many	CASSTTGGRNTEAFF	TGTGCCAGCAGCACAACAGGGGGGAGGAACACTGAAGCTTTCTTT
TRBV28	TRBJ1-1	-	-	CASSSTGTNTEAFF	TGTGCCAGCAGTTCGACAGGAACGAACACTGAAGCTTTCTTT
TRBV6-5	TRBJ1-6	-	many	CASSYSATVNSPLHF	TGTGCCAGCAGTTACTCCGCGACGGTAAATTCACCCCTCCACTTT
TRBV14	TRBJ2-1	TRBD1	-	CASGYPGGNEQFF	TGTGCCAGCGGCTACCCAGGGGGCAATGAGCAGTTCTTC